This T cell receptor (beta chain) is from a study of T-cell reconstitution after alpha-beta-depleted transplantation in children. TCRbeta library preparation incorporated unique molecular identifiers. MiXCR was run by TCRdb on the PCR reads, yielding one entry per CDR3 protein. The table has 250,000 to 350,000 distinct CDR3 sequences, nearly 10% seen once. This clonotype originated in a human donor who donated a stem cell graft to a child with SCID. The material was PBMCs from the stem cell graft donor, obtained from the stem cell graft.

The CDR3 DNA reads TGCGCCAGCAGCTTGATTGGGCCTAGCTCCTACAATGAGCAGTTCTTC. Encoded protein: CASSLIGPSSYNEQFF. The rearrangement joins TRBV5-1 to TRBJ2-1; D is uncertain. The germline CDR1 and CDR2 sequences are SGHRS and YFSETQ. The CDR3 consists of 16 residues. V shed 1 base and J shed 0 bases, with 11 bases lying between them.